The source of this TCR beta chain is a study of blood T cell repertoires in COVID-19. Study-wide background: Material from acute and convalescent COVID-19 was sourced from the United States, Italy and Spain. T cells, B-cell-depleted T cells, or PBMCs supplied cDNA or gDNA.

Germline V gives CDR1 MNHEY, CDR2 SMNVEV (reference sequence). J lost 2 bases, V lost 2 bases, and 5 bases had no gene match. The CDR3 sequence is 15 residues long. In the source study's methods: The authors estimated nucleated cell counts from reference gene primer amplification. Sequencing used immunoSEQ multiplex PCR; TCRdb keeps in-frame clones, though not all of them. From that table come the V and J calls and clone size; the DNA was used to work out D and trimming. The sample comprises around 300,000 clones, 88% of which are singletons, and just under 9.5% rests with the top ten. This TCR was sampled from a man aged 18 to 29 with active or convalescent COVID-19. The specimen sequenced was peripheral blood. The V gene is TRBV27, the J gene TRBJ2-7; 8 nucleotides agree with TRBD1. The CDR3 region has the DNA TGTGCCAGCAGTTTAAAGCCAGGGGGCACCTACGAGCAGTACTTC. It translates to CASSLKPGGTYEQYF.